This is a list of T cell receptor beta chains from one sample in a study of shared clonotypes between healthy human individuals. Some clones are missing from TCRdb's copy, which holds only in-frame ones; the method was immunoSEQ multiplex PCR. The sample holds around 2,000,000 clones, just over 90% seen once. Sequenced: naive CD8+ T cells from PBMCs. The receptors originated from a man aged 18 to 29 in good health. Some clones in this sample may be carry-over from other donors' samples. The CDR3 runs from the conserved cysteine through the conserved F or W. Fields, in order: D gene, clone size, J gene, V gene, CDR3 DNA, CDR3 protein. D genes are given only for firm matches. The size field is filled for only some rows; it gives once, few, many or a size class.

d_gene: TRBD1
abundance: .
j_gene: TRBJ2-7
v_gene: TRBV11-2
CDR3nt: TGTGCCAGCAGCTTAGACGCAGGGGGCGCGTGGGAGCAGTACTTC
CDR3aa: CASSLDAGGAWEQYF

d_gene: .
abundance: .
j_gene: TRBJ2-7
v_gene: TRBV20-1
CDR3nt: TGCAGTGCTCGGGCCTCCTACGAGCAGTACTTC
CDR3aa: CSARASYEQYF

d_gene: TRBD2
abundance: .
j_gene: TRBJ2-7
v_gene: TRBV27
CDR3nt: TGTGCCAGCAGCCCTGGTCCCATCCTAGCGGGAGGAATCGGCTACGAGCAGTACTTC
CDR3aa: CASSPGPILAGGIGYEQYF

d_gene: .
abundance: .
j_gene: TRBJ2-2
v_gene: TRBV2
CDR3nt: TGTGCCAGCAATGGGGGGTTTACGACCGGGGAGCTGTTTTTT
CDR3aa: CASNGGFTTGELFF

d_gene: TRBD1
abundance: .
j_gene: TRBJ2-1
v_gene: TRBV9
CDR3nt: TGTGCCAGCAGCGCTCTGACAGGGGATAAGTACAATGAGCAGTTCTTC
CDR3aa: CASSALTGDKYNEQFF

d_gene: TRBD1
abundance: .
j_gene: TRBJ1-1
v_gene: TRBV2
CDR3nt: TGTGCCAGCAGCAACCGAGCCCTGACAGGGCCCTACACTGAAGCTTTCTTT
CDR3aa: CASSNRALTGPYTEAFF

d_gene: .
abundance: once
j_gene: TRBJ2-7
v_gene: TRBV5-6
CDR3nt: TGTGCCAGCAGCGCCCCCCCGGGGTTCGGAGAGCAGTACTTC
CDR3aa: CASSAPPGFGEQYF

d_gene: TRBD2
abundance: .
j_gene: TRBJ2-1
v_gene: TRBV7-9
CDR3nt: TGTGCCAGCAGCCTGGAGGCGGGAGTCTACAATGAGCAGTTCTTC
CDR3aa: CASSLEAGVYNEQFF

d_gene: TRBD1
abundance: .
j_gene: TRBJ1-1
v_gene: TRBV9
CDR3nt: TGTGCCAGCAGCGGACAGGGATGGTCTGAAGCTTTCTTT
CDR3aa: CASSGQGWSEAFF

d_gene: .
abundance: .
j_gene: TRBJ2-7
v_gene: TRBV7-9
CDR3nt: TGTGCCAGCACGACGGTGGGCCACTACGAGCAGTACTTC
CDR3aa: CASTTVGHYEQYF

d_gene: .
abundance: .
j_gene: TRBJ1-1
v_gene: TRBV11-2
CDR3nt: TGTGCCAGCAGCTTAGTGCTTCCAGGGGCAGTGAACACTGAAGCTTTCTTT
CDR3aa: CASSLVLPGAVNTEAFF

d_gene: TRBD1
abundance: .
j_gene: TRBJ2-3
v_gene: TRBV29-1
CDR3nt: TGCAGCGTTGAAGGTCAGGGGGCAAAAGATACGCAGTATTTT
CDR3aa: CSVEGQGAKDTQYF

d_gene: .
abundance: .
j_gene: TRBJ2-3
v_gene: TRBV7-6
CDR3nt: TGTGCCAGCAGCCCTTCAGGAGTAACGGTTAGCACAGATACGCAGTATTTT
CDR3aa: CASSPSGVTVSTDTQYF

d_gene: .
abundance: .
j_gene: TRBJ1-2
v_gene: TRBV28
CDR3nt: TGTGCCAGCAGTTTATACACAGGGATCTATGGCTACACCTTC
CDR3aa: CASSLYTGIYGYTF

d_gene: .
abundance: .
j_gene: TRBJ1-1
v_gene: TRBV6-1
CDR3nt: TGTGCCAGCAGTCCTAACCGGGTCGCCAACACTGAAGCTTTCTTT
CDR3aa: CASSPNRVANTEAFF

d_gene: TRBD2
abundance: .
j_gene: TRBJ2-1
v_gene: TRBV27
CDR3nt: TGTGCCAGCAGTTCTGGGACTAGCGGGAGCTCCTACAATGAGCAGTTCTTC
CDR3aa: CASSSGTSGSSYNEQFF

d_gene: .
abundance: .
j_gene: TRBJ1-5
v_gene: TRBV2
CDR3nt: TGTGCCAGCAGTGGAAGGGCCTTCAGCAATCAGCCCCAGCATTTT
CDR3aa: CASSGRAFSNQPQHF

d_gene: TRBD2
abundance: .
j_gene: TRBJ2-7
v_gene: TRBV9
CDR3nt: TGTGCCAGCAGCGTTAATCCTAGCGGGAGTTACGAGCAGTACTTC
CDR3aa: CASSVNPSGSYEQYF

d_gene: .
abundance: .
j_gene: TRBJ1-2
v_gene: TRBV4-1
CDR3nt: TGCGCCAGCAGCCAAGAGCCGGAGGGCTATGGCTACACCTTC
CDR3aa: CASSQEPEGYGYTF

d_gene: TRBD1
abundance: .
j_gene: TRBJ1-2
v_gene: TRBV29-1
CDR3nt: TGCAGCGTTCCAACCGGACAGGGCTACTATGGCTACACCTTC
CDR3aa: CSVPTGQGYYGYTF

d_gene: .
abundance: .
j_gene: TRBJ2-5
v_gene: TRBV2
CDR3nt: TGTGCCAGCACCCCGCGGGGCCTGGCGGAGACCCAGTACTTC
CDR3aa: CASTPRGLAETQYF

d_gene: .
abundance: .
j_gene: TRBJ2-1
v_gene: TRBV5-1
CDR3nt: TGCGCCAGCAGCCCCCTAGGGCGCCCGAATGAGCAGTTCTTC
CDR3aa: CASSPLGRPNEQFF

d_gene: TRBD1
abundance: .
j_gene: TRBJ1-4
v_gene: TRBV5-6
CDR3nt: TGTGCCAGCAGCTCCGGGACAGGGGACGAAAAACTGTTTTTT
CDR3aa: CASSSGTGDEKLFF

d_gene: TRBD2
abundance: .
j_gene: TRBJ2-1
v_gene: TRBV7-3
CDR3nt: TGTGCCAGCAGCCAGGGGACTAGCTCCTACAATGAGCAGTTCTTC
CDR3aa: CASSQGTSSYNEQFF

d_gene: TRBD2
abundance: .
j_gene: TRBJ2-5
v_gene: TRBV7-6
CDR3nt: TGTGCCAGCAGCACACCATACGGGGGGGCTAGCGGGAAAGAGACCCAGTACTTC
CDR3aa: CASSTPYGGASGKETQYF

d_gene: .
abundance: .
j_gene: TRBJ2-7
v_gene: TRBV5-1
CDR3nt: TGCGCCAGCAGGGTCGGTTACGAGCAGTACTTC
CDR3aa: CASRVGYEQYF

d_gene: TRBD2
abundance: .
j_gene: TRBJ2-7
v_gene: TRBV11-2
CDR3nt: TGTGCCAGCAGCTTAGAAGCGGGAGGGTTCTCTCACGAGCAGTACTTC
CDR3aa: CASSLEAGGFSHEQYF

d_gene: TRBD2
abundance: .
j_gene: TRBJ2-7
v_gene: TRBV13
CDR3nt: TGTGCCAGCAGCTTAGCTAGCGGGACCTACGAGCAGTACTTC
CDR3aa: CASSLASGTYEQYF

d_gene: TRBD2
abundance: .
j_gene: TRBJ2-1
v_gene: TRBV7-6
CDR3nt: TGTGCCAGCAGCTTAACTACTAGCGGTTCCTACAATGAGCAGTTCTTC
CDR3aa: CASSLTTSGSYNEQFF

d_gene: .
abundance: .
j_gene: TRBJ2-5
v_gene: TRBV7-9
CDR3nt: TGTGCCAGCAGCTTAGGGTCGGGGCTTACTTCTCAAGAGACCCAGTACTTC
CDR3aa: CASSLGSGLTSQETQYF

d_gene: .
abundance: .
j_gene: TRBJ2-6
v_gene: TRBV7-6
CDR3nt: TGTGCCAGCAGCTTGGCAACCGGGGGTTCTGGGGCCAACGTCCTGACTTTC
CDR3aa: CASSLATGGSGANVLTF

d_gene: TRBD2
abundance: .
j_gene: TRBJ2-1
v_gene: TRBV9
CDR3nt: TGTGCCAGCAGCGTAGGCGGGAGGGGCGATGAGCAGTTCTTC
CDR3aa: CASSVGGRGDEQFF

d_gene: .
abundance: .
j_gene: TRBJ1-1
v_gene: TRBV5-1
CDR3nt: TGCGCCAGCAGCTTGTTACGCACGGATGGAGCTTTCTTT
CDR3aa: CASSLLRTDGAFF

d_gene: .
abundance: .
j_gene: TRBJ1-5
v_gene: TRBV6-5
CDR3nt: TGTGCCAGCAGTTACCAGCTCTACAGCGTGTGGCCCCAGCATTTT
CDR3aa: CASSYQLYSVWPQHF

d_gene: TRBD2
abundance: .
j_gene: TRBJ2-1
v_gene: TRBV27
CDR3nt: TGTGCCAGCAGTTTTGTAGCGGGAGGGTACAATGAGCAGTTCTTC
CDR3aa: CASSFVAGGYNEQFF

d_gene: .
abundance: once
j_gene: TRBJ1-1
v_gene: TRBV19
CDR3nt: TGTGCCAGTAGTATTTACAGTGAAGCTTTCTTT
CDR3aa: CASSIYSEAFF

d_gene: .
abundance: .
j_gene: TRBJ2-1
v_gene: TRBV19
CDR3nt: TGTGCCAGTAGGGAGACAGGCGGGAATGAGCAGTTCTTC
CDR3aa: CASRETGGNEQFF

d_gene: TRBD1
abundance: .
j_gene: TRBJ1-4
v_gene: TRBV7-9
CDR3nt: TGTGCCAGCAGCTTACGGACAGGGGGTGAAAAACTGTTTTTT
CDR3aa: CASSLRTGGEKLFF

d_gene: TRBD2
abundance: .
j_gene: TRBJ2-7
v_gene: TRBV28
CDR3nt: TGTGCCAGCAGGGGGTATAGCGGGGAAAAATACTCCTACGAGCAGTACTTC
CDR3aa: CASRGYSGEKYSYEQYF

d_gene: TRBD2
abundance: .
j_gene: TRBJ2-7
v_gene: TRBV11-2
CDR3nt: TGTGCCAGCAGCTCTGGGGGGGGAAGCTCCTACGAGCAGTACTTC
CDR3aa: CASSSGGGSSYEQYF

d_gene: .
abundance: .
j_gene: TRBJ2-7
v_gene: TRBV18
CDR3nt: TGTGCCAGCTCACCACCGTTGATGTACGAGCAGTACTTC
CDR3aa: CASSPPLMYEQYF

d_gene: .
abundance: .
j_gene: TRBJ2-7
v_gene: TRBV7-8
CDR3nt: TGTGCCAGCAGCCATGATTCTTTCTACGAGCAGTACTTC
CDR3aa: CASSHDSFYEQYF

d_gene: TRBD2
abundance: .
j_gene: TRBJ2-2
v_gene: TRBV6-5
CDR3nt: TGTGCCAGCAGCTTGCTAGCGGGAAGGGCCGGGGAGCTGTTTTTT
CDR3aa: CASSLLAGRAGELFF

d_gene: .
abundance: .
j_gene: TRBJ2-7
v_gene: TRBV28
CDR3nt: TGTGCCAGCACCGTTGGGGGGACACACGAGCAGTACTTC
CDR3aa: CASTVGGTHEQYF

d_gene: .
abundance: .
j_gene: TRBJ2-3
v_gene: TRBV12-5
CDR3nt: TGTGCTAGTGGTTTGGGTGGAAGTAGCACAGATACGCAGTATTTT
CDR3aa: CASGLGGSSTDTQYF

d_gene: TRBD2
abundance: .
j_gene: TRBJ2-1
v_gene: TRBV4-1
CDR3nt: TGCGCCAGCAGCACGCGACTAGCAGCCGCCATCGATGAGCAGTTCTTC
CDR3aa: CASSTRLAAAIDEQFF

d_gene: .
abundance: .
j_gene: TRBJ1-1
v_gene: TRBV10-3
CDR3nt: TGTGCCATCAGGGGAGCGGGGGCAGGCGATCTTCCTCCGAACACTGAAGCTTTCTTT
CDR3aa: CAIRGAGAGDLPPNTEAFF

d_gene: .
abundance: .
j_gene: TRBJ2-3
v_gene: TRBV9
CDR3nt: TGTGCCAGCCAACGGGACAGCACAGATACGCAGTATTTT
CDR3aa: CASQRDSTDTQYF

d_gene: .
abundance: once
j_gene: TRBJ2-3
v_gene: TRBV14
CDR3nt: TGTGCCAGCAGCCAAGGTTCGCGCAGCCAGATAGATACGCAGTATTTT
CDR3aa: CASSQGSRSQIDTQYF

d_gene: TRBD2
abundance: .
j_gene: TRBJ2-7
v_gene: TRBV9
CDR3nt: TGTGCCAGCAGCGTAGGGGGACTAGCCAACGAGCAGTACTTC
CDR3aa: CASSVGGLANEQYF

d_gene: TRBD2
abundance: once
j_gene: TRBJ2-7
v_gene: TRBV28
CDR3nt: TGTGCCAGCAGTTTCAACCCTGCTAGCGGGATCTACGAGCAGTACTTC
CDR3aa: CASSFNPASGIYEQYF

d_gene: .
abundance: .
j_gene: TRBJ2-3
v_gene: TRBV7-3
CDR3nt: TGTGCCAGCAGCTTAAAGGCTCGGCAGGGCGGTGCCACAGATACGCAGTATTTT
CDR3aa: CASSLKARQGGATDTQYF

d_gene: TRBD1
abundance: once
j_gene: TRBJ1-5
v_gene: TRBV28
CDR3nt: TGTGCCAGCAGGCTCATTCAGGGACAGGTCAATCAGCCCCAGCATTTT
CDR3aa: CASRLIQGQVNQPQHF